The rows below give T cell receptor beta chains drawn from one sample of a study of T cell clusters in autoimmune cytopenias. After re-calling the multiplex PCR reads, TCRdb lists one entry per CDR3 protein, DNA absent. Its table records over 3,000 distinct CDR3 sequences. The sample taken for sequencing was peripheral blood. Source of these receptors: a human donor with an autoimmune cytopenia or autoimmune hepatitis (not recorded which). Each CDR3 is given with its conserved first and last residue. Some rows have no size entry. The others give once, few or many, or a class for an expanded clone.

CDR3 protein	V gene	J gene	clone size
CASSEGPGQPYEQYF	TRBV6-1	TRBJ2-7	medium-sized
CSVEDVSGFMETQYF	TRBV29-1	TRBJ2-5	medium-sized
CASSLEATPNTEAFF	TRBV5-6	TRBJ1-1	NA
CASSPGQGWEKLFF	TRBV4-3	TRBJ1-4	NA
CSARDGGEGSRFF	TRBV20-1	TRBJ1-1	NA
CASSRDTTYNEQFF	TRBV18	TRBJ2-1	medium-sized
CASSWTGVDQPQHF	TRBV18	TRBJ1-5	NA
CASSPAQGRGNQPQHF	TRBV18	TRBJ1-5	NA
CASSEAWKPEAFF	TRBV6-1	TRBJ1-1	NA
CASSFGPYEQYF	TRBV7-2	TRBJ2-7	NA
CASSRRTAYGYTF	TRBV12-3/TRBV12-4	TRBJ1-2	NA
CASTRDPGQGISTQYF	TRBV6-5	TRBJ2-3	medium-sized
CSARDPSGTFTGELFF	TRBV20-1	TRBJ2-2	NA
CASSIAATGREVAFF	TRBV19	TRBJ1-1	medium-sized
CASSYGQETTEAFF	TRBV19	TRBJ1-1	medium-sized
CAIRGLDRDGKETQYF	TRBV10-3	TRBJ2-5	medium-sized
CSATPGLAGPRGAYNEQFF	TRBV20-1	TRBJ2-1	medium-sized
CASSSQATEAFF	TRBV12-3/TRBV12-4	TRBJ1-1	medium-sized
CASSIQGHLYGYTF	TRBV5-6	TRBJ1-2	medium-sized
CASSQEGNQPQHF	TRBV11-1	TRBJ1-5	medium-sized
CAWSPRQRSEQYF	TRBV30	TRBJ2-7	medium-sized
CASSHRTSGMMADTQYF	TRBV4-3	TRBJ2-3	NA
CASSPPAGGTGELFF	TRBV18	TRBJ2-2	medium-sized
CASSIEQSYEQYF	TRBV19	TRBJ2-7	medium-sized
CASSLRQGTAQPQHF	TRBV27	TRBJ1-5	NA
CASSGQGNTGELFF	TRBV5-1	TRBJ2-2	NA
CASSQRSDGVNSPLHF	TRBV4-2	TRBJ1-6	NA
CASMTGQKNEKLFF	TRBV6-5	TRBJ1-4	medium-sized
CASSLTDSSDTQYF	TRBV11-2	TRBJ2-3	NA
CASSESLATYTQYF	TRBV6-5	TRBJ2-3	medium-sized
CASSSIPGQTYQETQYF	TRBV5-4	TRBJ2-5	medium-sized
CASTPGLGQYNEQFF	TRBV28	TRBJ2-1	NA
CASSFWGNYEQYF	TRBV12-3/TRBV12-4	TRBJ2-7	NA
CASSAGTSGRASTDTQYF	TRBV5-4	TRBJ2-3	NA
CASISLGDRNTEAFF	TRBV27	TRBJ1-1	NA
CASSQRGASGRGEQFF	TRBV4-2	TRBJ2-1	NA
CASSRRGPDTQYF	TRBV7-3	TRBJ2-3	NA
CASSFEQNTEAFF	TRBV12-3/TRBV12-4	TRBJ1-1	NA
CASSLSFARRPSSPLHF	TRBV5-5	TRBJ1-6	NA
CAISGTSGDTDTQYF	TRBV10-3	TRBJ2-3	medium-sized
CASSLTAGYEQYF	TRBV7-9	TRBJ2-7	NA
CASSQTDHADTQYF	TRBV4-2	TRBJ2-3	NA
CASSANRVGEQYF	TRBV5-5	TRBJ2-7	NA
CASSLVETQYF	TRBV12-3/TRBV12-4	TRBJ2-5	medium-sized
CASSRTGTGVINEQFF	TRBV19	TRBJ2-1	medium-sized
CAISAEGGYGYTF	TRBV10-3	TRBJ1-2	NA
CASSPDRGSNQPQHF	TRBV11-2	TRBJ1-5	NA
CASSEARDEQFF	TRBV6-2/TRBV6-3	TRBJ2-1	medium-sized
CASSNSGTSGRGTQYF	TRBV14	TRBJ2-3	NA
CASSRKTGGSYNEQFF	TRBV6-5	TRBJ2-1	medium-sized